The 15 T cell receptor beta chains in this list originate from one sample, sequenced in a study of tumor and adjacent non-tumor tissue in lung cancer. The template was RNA from unsorted bulk tissue. The normal lung tissue was taken more than 3 cm from the tumor edge. A modified ARM-PCR protocol with three rounds of nested PCR amplified TCRbeta. MiXCR, run by TCRdb on the multiplex PCR reads, gives a single entry per CDR3 protein. The table includes 50,000 to 70,000 distinct CDR3 sequences, roughly 60% detected once. Sequencing was carried out using distant non-tumor lung tissue. The receptor source for this set is a man in his 70s with non-small cell lung cancer.

A remark on this clonotype: The junction differs from germline at one of its ends, possibly a read error. The chain couples TRBV6-1 to TRBJ2-1; maybe TRBD1 (6 bases). Germline V gene data show CDR1 as MNHNS and CDR2 as SASEGT. The CDR3 sequence is 14 residues long. CDR3 in DNA: TGTGGCAGCAGACATGACAGGAGCTACAATGAGCAGTTCTTC. It specifies CGSRHDRSYNEQFF.

There are many counts of this clonotype. The chain employs TRBV6-1 and TRBJ1-6; the match to TRBD1 covers 7 bases. Trimming removed 5 bases from V and 6 bases from J; junction bases left unmatched: 19. The CDR3 sequence is 19 residues long. CDR1 MNHNS and CDR2 SASEGT come from the germline V gene. The CDR3 sequence: CASSQRKLTGRTSNSPLHF. CDR3 coding DNA: TGTGCCAGCAGTCAACGGAAATTGACAGGGAGAACGTCTAATTCACCCCTCCACTTT.

The chain joins TRBV28 to TRBJ1-5; D is unresolved. This CDR3 comprises 15 residues. CDR1 MDHEN and CDR2 SYDVKM come from the germline V gene. V gave up 7 bases and J gave up 9 bases, with 22 bases separating them. This CDR3 reads CASTKPSTMYRPQHF. The CDR3 DNA follows: TGTGCCAGCACCAAACCCTCCACTATGTATAGGCCCCAGCATTTT.

A single count supports this clonotype. A much larger clone differs by one base, so this may be a read error. This chain connects TRBV5-6 to TRBJ2-3; D gene ambiguous. Germline CDR1 and CDR2: SGHDT and YYEEEE. The CDR3 sequence is 15 residues long. The CDR3 coding sequence is TGTGCCTGCAGCTTGGCGCTAAGGAAGGGAGATACGCAGTATTTT. The encoded protein is CACSLALRKGDTQYF.

This clonotype was seen many times. The chain links TRBV7-9 to TRBJ2-4; D is unclear. The CDR3 has 15 residues. V was pared by 4 bases and J by 6 bases, with 16 bases between. Germline-derived CDR1 and CDR2 are SEHNR and FQNEAQ (reference sequence). CDR3 sequence: CASSSDIGTRNIQYF. The CDR3 coding sequence is TGTGCCAGCAGCTCCGACATTGGAACAAGAAACATTCAGTACTTC.

This clonotype was observed a few times. With a much larger clone just one base away, this may be a read error. This rearrangement joins TRBV15 to TRBJ1-1, with 8 bases that match TRBD1. The CDR3 spans 16 residues. The germline CDR1 and CDR2 sequences are LNHNV and YYDKDF (reference sequence). The CDR3 loop reads CVTSRGQGTIDTEAFF. CDR3 DNA: TGTGTCACCAGCAGAGGACAGGGCACTATAGACACTGAAGCTTTCTTT.

The chain is built from TRBV6-5 and TRBJ2-1, with 9 nucleotides matching TRBD2. The CDR3 is 15 residues long. Germline CDR1 MNHEY, CDR2 SVGAGI. This CDR3 reads CASGKSGGPYNEQFF. The CDR3 nucleotides are TGTGCTAGCGGTAAAAGCGGGGGGCCCTACAATGAGCAGTTCTTC.

With respect to this clonotype: Germline is not matched at one junction end, which may reflect a read error. The rearrangement uses TRBV6-5 and TRBJ2-1; TRBD2 aligns across 13 bases. CDR3 length: 17 amino acids. The V gene's germline CDR1 is MNHEY and CDR2 SVGAGI. The CDR3 DNA reads as TGTGCTAGTAGACGACTAGCGGGAGGACGATCGGACAATGGGCAGTTCTTC. It is translated as CASRRLAGGRSDNGQFF.

Only a few counts were recorded for this clonotype. The chain employs TRBV9 and TRBJ2-7, with D unclear. Trimming removed 1 base at V and 3 bases at J, with 2 bases between. Looked up from germline, CDR1 is SGDLS and CDR2 is YYNGEE. This CDR3 is 11 amino acids long. CDR3 DNA sequence: TGTGCCAGCAGCGTATGCTACGAGCAGTACTTC. Its protein product is CASSVCYEQYF.

This clonotype was observed a few times. A much larger clone sits a single nucleotide away, making a read error possible. The chain joins TRBV10-3 to TRBJ2-3, with TRBD2 as a possible D gene (5 bases). Per germline, CDR1 ENHRY and CDR2 SYGVKD. Trimming took off 4 bases at V and 6 bases at J, with 5 bases between the two ends. CDR3 length equals 11 residues. The CDR3 reads CAISVADTQYF. The CDR3 region has the DNA TGTGCCATCAGTGTAGCGGATACGCAGTATTTT.

This clonotype has at least ten counts. The chain carries TRBV6-6 and TRBJ2-1, with D perhaps TRBD2 (5 bases). CDR1 and CDR2 (germline): MNHNY, SVGAGI (reference sequence). The V and J ends lost 5 bases and 6 bases respectively, with 14 bases between them. This CDR3 comprises 14 residues. CDR3 DNA sequence: TGTGCCAGCAGTGCTTGGACTGGTTCCAATGAGCAGTTCTTC. This sequence encodes CASSAWTGSNEQFF.

About this clonotype: One end of the junction fails to match germline, which may point to a read error. The chain uses TRBV7-8 and TRBJ2-7; tentative D call: TRBD2 (5 bases). Germline CDR1 reads SGHVS; CDR2 reads FQNEAQ. The CDR3 is made up of 15 amino acids. For the CDR3, the DNA is TGTGCCGGCAGCGTAGGACCGGGAAATCTATACGAGCAGTACTTC. This gives the protein CAGSVGPGNLYEQYF.

On this clonotype: This clone may be a read error of a much larger clone one base away. The chain is built from TRBV4-1 and TRBJ2-7, with D unresolved. This CDR3 comprises 16 residues. Trimming took 0 bases from V and 2 from J, leaving 14 bases between them. Germline values: CDR1 MGHRA, CDR2 YSYEKL. Here the CDR3 DNA reads TGCGCCAGCAGCCAAGAGGTGATTAGCCCGGCCTACGAGCAGTACTTC. Translated: CASSQEVISPAYEQYF.

To note about this clonotype: Relative to the germline gene, one junction end is altered; a read error may explain this. This rearrangement joins TRBV29-1 to TRBJ2-2; 8 nucleotides line up with TRBD1. CDR1 is SQVTM and CDR2 is ANQGSEA in the germline V gene. The CDR3 has 16 amino acids. Here the CDR3 reads CSVRRTGGWNTGELFF. CDR3 nucleotide sequence: TGCAGCGTCCGGCGCACAGGGGGATGGAACACCGGGGAGTTGTTTTTT.

This clonotype has more than one count but fewer than ten. Possible read error: a much larger clone is one base away. The chain joins TRBV6-1 to TRBJ2-7, with D possibly TRBD1 on 7 matching bases. The germline V gene has CDR1 MNHNS and CDR2 SASEGT. The CDR3 totals 13 residues. Trimming shortened V by 6 bases and J by 7 bases, and 16 bases separated the two germline ends. CDR3 DNA sequence: TGTGCCAGCAGGGAGGGGGCCCTGTGGGAGCAGTACTTC. This codes for CASREGALWEQYF.